What follows are 28 T cell receptor beta chains derived from one specimen sequenced in a study of T cell repertoires in aging, cancer and after chemotherapy. A mixed TRB-A/B primer pool amplified rearranged TRB by multiplex touch-down PCR. TCRdb re-derived calls from the multiplex PCR reads in MiXCR, one entry per CDR3 protein. The table lists more than 9,000 distinct CDR3 sequences, 38% of them singletons. The template was genomic DNA from peripheral blood, not RNA. The sample comprised blood. The receptors originated from a human donor in good health.

The chain links TRBV29-1 to TRBJ2-3; maybe TRBD2 (5 bases). V was shortened by 5 bases and J by 2 bases, with 11 bases between the two germline ends. CDR1 and CDR2 from the germline V gene are SQVTM and ANQGSEA. This CDR3 has 13 amino acids. This CDR3 is CSVLGGLTDTQYF. The CDR3 DNA reads TGCAGCGTTCTGGGCGGGCTCACAGATACGCAGTATTTT.

The rearrangement uses TRBV30 and TRBJ2-1, with D perhaps matching TRBD2 (7 bases). Germline V lookup: CDR1 GTSNPN, CDR2 SVGIG (reference sequence). The germline V and J ends were trimmed by 0 bases and 4 bases, with 10 bases remaining between them. The CDR3 loop spans 14 amino acids. The CDR3 loop is CAWSVGGGYNEQFF. DNA of the CDR3: TGTGCCTGGAGTGTGGGAGGGGGGTACAATGAGCAGTTCTTC.

Notes on this clonotype: This clone may be a read error of a much larger clone one base away. This rearrangement joins TRBV19 to TRBJ2-7; 12 bases line up with TRBD1. CDR3 length: 14 amino acids. In germline, CDR1 is LNHDA, CDR2 SQIVND (reference sequence). The CDR3 sequence is CARSNRDRGHEQYF. DNA of the CDR3: TGTGCCAGAAGTAACCGGGACAGGGGGCACGAGCAGTACTTC.

The V call is TRBV6-6, the J call TRBJ1-5, with D tentatively TRBD1 (6 bases). CDR1 and CDR2 from the germline V gene are MNHNY and SVGAGI (reference sequence). The CDR3 is 13 residues long. Trimming took 6 bases from V and 4 from J, leaving 10 bases between them. This chain's CDR3 is CASSVTGNQPQHF. CDR3 in DNA: TGTGCCAGCAGCGTAACAGGGAATCAGCCCCAGCATTTT.

This clonotype came up a few times. This chain links TRBV13 with TRBJ2-7; D not resolved. CDR1 PRHDT and CDR2 FYEKMQ come from the germline V gene (reference sequence). Trimming took off 4 bases at V and 5 bases at J, with 15 bases between the two ends. This CDR3 comprises 14 residues. CDR3 sequence reads: CASSSRGHTNEQYF. The CDR3 region has the DNA TGTGCCAGCAGCTCCCGCGGCCACACTAACGAGCAGTACTTC.

A few counts support this clonotype. The rearrangement links TRBV5-6 to TRBJ2-1, with TRBD1 matching over 8 bases. The CDR3 runs 15 residues. The V segment lost 6 bases and the J segment 10 bases; nucleotides outside the gene matches: 15. CDR1 and CDR2 from the germline V gene are SGHDT and YYEEEE. In nucleotides, the CDR3 is TGTGCCAGCATCATGACAGGGGCGTTTCTAGGGGAGCAGTTCTTC. It codes for CASIMTGAFLGEQFF. Full variable domain (missing parts from reference TRBV5-6 and TRBJ2-1): DAGVTQSPTHLIKTRGQQVTLRCSPKSGHDTVSWYQQALGQGPQFIFQYYEEEERQRGNFPDRFSGHQFPNYSSELNVNALLLGDSALYLCASIMTGAFLGEQFFGPGTRLTVL.

Of note for this clonotype: The junction departs from the called germline gene at one end, perhaps through a read error. J is TRBJ1-1 and V is TRBV30; the match to TRBD1 covers 9 bases. The CDR3 contains 13 residues. CDR1 and CDR2 (germline): GTSNPN, SVGIG (reference sequence). The CDR3 spells CAWSGTGNAEAFF. CDR3 DNA sequence: TGTGCCTGGAGCGGGACAGGGAACGCTGAAGCTTTCTTT. The whole variable domain, remainder taken from reference TRBV30 and TRBJ1-1, is SQTIHQWPATLVQPVGSPLSLECTVEGTSNPNLYWYRQAAGRGLQLLFYSVGIGQISSEVPQNLSASRPQDRQFILSSKKLLLSDSGFYLCAWSGTGNAEAFFGQGTRLTVV.

The chain links TRBV30 to TRBJ2-3; D is undetermined. Germline assignment: CDR1 GTSNPN and CDR2 SVGIG (reference sequence). The V end was cut by 2 bases, the J end by 4 bases, with 4 bases between. The CDR3 extends over 11 amino acids. In nucleotides, the CDR3 is TGTGCCTGGAGTAATGCAGATACGCAGTATTTT. As protein: CAWSNADTQYF.

V usage is TRBV10-3 and J usage is TRBJ2-1; 8 bases are a match to TRBD2. In germline, CDR1 is ENHRY, CDR2 SYGVKD. J lost 5 bases, V lost 6 bases, and 6 bases had no gene match. The CDR3 has 14 residues. CDR3 sequence reads: CAIRGFGGDNEQFF. The CDR3 region has the DNA TGTGCCATCAGGGGTTTCGGGGGGGACAATGAGCAGTTCTTC.

A remark on this clonotype: This may be a read error: a much more frequent sequence differs by one nucleotide. The chain uses TRBV19 and TRBJ1-4; D gene ambiguous. Germline loops: CDR1 LNHDA, CDR2 SQIVND (reference sequence). The CDR3 consists of 14 residues. As DNA, the CDR3 is TGTGCCAGTAGTCCAGCTCCCTTTAATGAAGAACTGTTTTTT. This translates into CASSPAPFNEELFF.

The V and J genes are TRBV19 and TRBJ1-5, with TRBD1 matching 8 bases. Germline trimming cut 5 bases from V and 7 bases from J; bases unmatched to any gene: 4. The CDR3 length is 13 residues. CDR1 is LNHDA, CDR2 SQIVND, per germline (reference sequence). CDR3 in amino acids: CASSVQGGQPQHF. CDR3 bases: TGTGCCAGTAGTGTACAGGGGGGACAGCCCCAGCATTTT. Full variable domain (rest looked up from reference TRBV19 and TRBJ1-5): DGGITQSPKYLFRKEGQNVTLSCEQNLNHDAMYWYRQDPGQGLRLIYYSQIVNDFQKGDIAEGYSVSREKKESFPLTVTSAQKNPTAFYLCASSVQGGQPQHFGDGTRLSIL.

Comment on this clonotype: A much more abundant neighbour one base away suggests this may be a read error. The chain employs TRBV19 and TRBJ1-5; D remains ambiguous. The germline CDR1 and CDR2 sequences are LNHDA and SQIVND (reference sequence). There are 18 residues in the CDR3. Trimming removed 3 bases at V and 0 bases at J, with 18 bases between. CDR3 region: CASSIRTVRVDSNQPQHF. As DNA, the CDR3 is TGTGCCAGTAGTATTCGGACGGTGAGGGTTGATAGCAATCAGCCCCAGCATTTT.

This clonotype has only a few counts. The genes are TRBV6-5 and TRBJ2-7, with 9 bases aligning to TRBD2. The CDR3 runs 15 residues. With V trimmed by 6 bases and J by 5 bases, 11 bases remained unmatched. Germline loops: CDR1 MNHEY, CDR2 SVGAGI. The CDR3 here is CASSTVNSGSNEQYF. The CDR3 DNA reads TGTGCCAGCAGCACGGTGAATAGCGGGAGCAACGAGCAGTACTTC.

The chain has TRBV4-3 and TRBJ2-5; TRBD1 agrees at 10 bases. Germline V CDR1 and CDR2: LGHNA, YSLEER. V shed 0 bases and J 6 bases; nucleotides not matched to a gene: 7. The CDR3 has 16 residues. DNA for the CDR3: TGCGCCAGCAGCCAAGAAGTGACAGGGGGCGGTAAGACCCAGTACTTC. Encoded protein: CASSQEVTGGGKTQYF.

The chain joins TRBV6-2 or TRBV6-3 to TRBJ2-1; 11 nucleotides agree with TRBD1. Germline CDR1 is MNHEY and CDR2 is SVGEGT. The CDR3 runs 15 residues. Losses at the gene ends were 4 bases for V and 4 bases for J; bases not matched to a gene: 3. This CDR3 reads CASSSGTGGYNEQFF. The DNA of the CDR3 is TGTGCCAGCAGTTCCGGGACAGGGGGGTACAATGAGCAGTTCTTC.

By proportion, this clonotype is medium-sized. The rearrangement joins TRBV12-3 or TRBV12-4 to TRBJ2-1, with TRBD2 as a possible D gene (5 bases). Trimming left V 3 bases short and J 6 bases short, with 18 bases between. This CDR3 is built from 16 residues. The CDR3 DNA sequence: TGTGCCAGCAGTTTCGGTGGAGGACTTGAGGGCAATGAGCAGTTCTTC. The encoded protein is CASSFGGGLEGNEQFF.

The rearrangement links TRBV18 to TRBJ2-7, with 7 bases that match TRBD1. CDR1 and CDR2 (germline): KGHSH, LQKENI. Trimming cost V 6 bases and J 2 bases; bases outside gene matches: 10. The CDR3 has 15 amino acids. The CDR3 DNA is TGTGCCAGCTCTTTACGGACAGGAACCGCCTACGAGCAGTACTTC. Protein sequence: CASSLRTGTAYEQYF.

This chain uses TRBV18 with TRBJ2-7; 7 bases map to TRBD1. The J segment lost 6 bases and the V segment lost 2 bases, leaving 10 bases of the junction unmatched. Germline-derived CDR1 and CDR2 are KGHSH and LQKENI. This CDR3 is built from 15 residues. CDR3 loop: CASSPTGKGAAEQYF. DNA of the CDR3: TGTGCCAGCTCACCAACGGGAAAGGGGGCGGCCGAGCAGTACTTC.

The chain combines TRBV5-4 with TRBJ2-1; D possibly corresponds to TRBD2 (6 bases). This CDR3 region has 14 residues. Germline V gene sequence: CDR1 SGHNT, CDR2 YYREEE (reference sequence). V lost 6 bases to trimming and J lost 10 bases, with 20 bases between them. CDR3 region: CASNDGGRVEEQFF. In DNA, the CDR3 is TGTGCCAGCAACGATGGAGGGCGGGTGGAGGAGCAGTTCTTC.

This rearrangement joins TRBV24-1 to TRBJ2-3; D is undetermined. Between the trimmed V and J ends, which lost 0 bases and 0 bases, there was a span of 6 bases. The CDR3 is made up of 15 amino acids. The germline gives CDR1 KGHDR, CDR2 SFDVKD. CDR3: CATSDLGSSTDTQYF. CDR3 bases: TGTGCCACCAGTGATTTGGGCAGCAGCACAGATACGCAGTATTTT.

This clonotype appeared a few times. The chain uses TRBV7-9 and TRBJ2-7; D unclear. The germline V and J ends were trimmed by 1 base and 2 bases, with 12 bases remaining between them. This CDR3 is 15 amino acids long. CDR1 and CDR2 from the germline V gene are SEHNR and FQNEAQ (reference sequence). The CDR3 nucleotides are TGTGCCAGCAGCTTAGGGCGCTCAGAGACCTACGAGCAGTACTTC. As protein: CASSLGRSETYEQYF.

This chain's CDR3 is CASSPKNLADSTDTQYF. The CDR3 nucleotides are TGTGCCAGCAGCCCGAAGAATCTGGCCGATAGCACAGATACGCAGTATTTT. This chain joins TRBV12-3 or TRBV12-4 and TRBJ2-3; D is uncertain. The V gene lost 6 bases and the J gene lost 0 bases, with 19 bases spanning the gap. CDR3 length: 17 amino acids.

This sequence joins TRBV30 and TRBJ1-1; no definite D call. Germline-derived CDR1 and CDR2 are GTSNPN and SVGIG (reference sequence). V was cut by 8 bases and J by 5 bases, with 12 bases left in between. The CDR3 runs 11 residues. The CDR3 region is CAGSTGTEAFF. As DNA, the CDR3 is TGTGCCGGCTCCACGGGGACTGAAGCTTTCTTT.

This clonotype was picked up a small number of times. V and J are TRBV27 and TRBJ2-6; D uncertain. The CDR3 length is 13 residues. CDR1 is MNHEY and CDR2 is SMNVEV in the germline V gene (reference sequence). Between the trimmed V and J ends, which lost 3 bases and 8 bases, there was a span of 8 bases. This CDR3 reads CASSLSATNVLTF. The CDR3 nucleotides are TGTGCCAGCAGTTTGTCCGCGACCAACGTCCTGACTTTC.

The chain joins TRBV27 to TRBJ2-6, with D hard to call. This CDR3 spans 13 amino acids. Trimming removed 6 bases from V and 3 bases from J, with 6 bases in between. CDR1 MNHEY and CDR2 SMNVEV come from the germline V gene (reference sequence). The CDR3 spells CASSLFGANVLTF. CDR3 bases: TGTGCCAGCAGCCTCTTTGGGGCCAACGTCCTGACTTTC.

This chain links TRBV18 with TRBJ1-2, with 7 bases aligning to TRBD1. The CDR3 loop spans 15 amino acids. The V gene end was trimmed by 5 bases and the J gene end by 6 bases; junction bases not matched to a gene: 12. Germline values: CDR1 KGHSH, CDR2 LQKENI. The chain's CDR3 is CASSARQGEKDGYTF. The CDR3 coding sequence is TGTGCCAGCTCAGCCCGACAGGGAGAGAAGGATGGCTACACCTTC.

This clonotype has a handful of counts. The CDR3 loop reads CATSDPGDGNEKLFF. The CDR3 DNA follows: TGTGCCACCAGTGATCCTGGGGACGGTAATGAAAAACTGTTTTTT. This chain links TRBV24-1 with TRBJ1-4; weak D call: TRBD1 (5 bases). CDR3 length: 15 amino acids. From germline, CDR1 is KGHDR and CDR2 SFDVKD. Deletions cut 3 bases from V and 4 bases from J, with 11 bases between.

This clonotype was counted between two and nine times. This chain links TRBV12-3 or TRBV12-4 with TRBJ2-5; 7 bases are a match to TRBD1. The CDR3 is 15 residues long. J gave up 4 bases and V 6 bases, and 11 bases lay outside the gene matches. In DNA, the CDR3 is TGTGCCAGCAGGGGGATAGGGGGCGACGCAGAGACCCAGTACTTC. Its translation: CASRGIGGDAETQYF.